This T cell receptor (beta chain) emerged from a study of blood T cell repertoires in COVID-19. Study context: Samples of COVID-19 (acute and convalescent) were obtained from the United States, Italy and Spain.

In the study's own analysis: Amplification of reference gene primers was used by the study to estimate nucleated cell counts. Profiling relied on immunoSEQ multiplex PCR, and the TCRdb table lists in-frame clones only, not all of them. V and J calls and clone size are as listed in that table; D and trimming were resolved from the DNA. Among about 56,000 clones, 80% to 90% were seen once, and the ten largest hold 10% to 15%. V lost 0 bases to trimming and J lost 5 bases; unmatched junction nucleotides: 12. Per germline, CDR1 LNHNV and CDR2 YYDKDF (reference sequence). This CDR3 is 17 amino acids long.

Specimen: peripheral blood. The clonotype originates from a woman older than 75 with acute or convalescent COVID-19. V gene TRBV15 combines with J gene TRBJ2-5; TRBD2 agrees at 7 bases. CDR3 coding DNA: TGTGCCACCAGCAGAGAAGGGACGGGGGGAAAGGCGGAGACCCAGTACTTC. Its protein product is CATSREGTGGKAETQYF.